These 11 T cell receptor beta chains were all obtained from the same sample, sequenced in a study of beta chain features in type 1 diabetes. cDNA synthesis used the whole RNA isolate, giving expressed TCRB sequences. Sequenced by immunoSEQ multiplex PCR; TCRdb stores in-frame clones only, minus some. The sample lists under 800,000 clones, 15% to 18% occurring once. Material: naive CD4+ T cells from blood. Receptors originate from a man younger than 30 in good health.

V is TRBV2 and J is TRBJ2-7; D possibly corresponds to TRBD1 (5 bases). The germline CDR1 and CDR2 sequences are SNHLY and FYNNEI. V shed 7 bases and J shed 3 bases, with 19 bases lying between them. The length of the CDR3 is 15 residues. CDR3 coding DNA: TGTGCCAGCACTACCTTCCTCAGGACAAGCTACGAGCAGTACTTC. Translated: CASTTFLRTSYEQYF.

The CDR3 DNA reads as TGTGCCAGCAGTTTTGGCTCAGCAAACACTGAAGCTTTCTTT. Residues: CASSFGSANTEAFF. V is TRBV28 and J is TRBJ1-1; D gene ambiguous. The CDR3 length is 14 residues. Trimming shortened V by 3 bases and J by 2 bases, and 10 bases separated the two germline ends. The V gene's germline CDR1 is MDHEN and CDR2 SYDVKM.

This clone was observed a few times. In DNA, the CDR3 is TGTGCCAGCAGCAAGGAGAGCTACGAGCAGTACTTC. It translates to CASSKESYEQYF. V usage is TRBV7-9 and J usage is TRBJ2-7; D uncertain. Germline CDR1 is SEHNR and CDR2 is FQNEAQ (reference sequence). V gave up 5 bases and J gave up 3 bases, with 8 bases separating them. The CDR3 covers 12 residues.

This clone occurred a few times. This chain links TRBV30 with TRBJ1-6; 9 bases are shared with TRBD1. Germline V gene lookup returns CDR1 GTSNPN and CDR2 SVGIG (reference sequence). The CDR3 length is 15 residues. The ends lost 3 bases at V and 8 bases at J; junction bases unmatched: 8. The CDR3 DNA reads TGTGCCTGGAGGCCCTCGGACAGGGGTTATTCACCCCTCCACTTT. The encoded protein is CAWRPSDRGYSPLHF.

The CDR3 bases are TGTGCCAGCAGCCCCGAGGGGGCCTATGGCTACACCTTC. It specifies CASSPEGAYGYTF. The genes are TRBV7-9 and TRBJ1-2; 7 bases map to TRBD1. Germline values: CDR1 SEHNR, CDR2 FQNEAQ (reference sequence). The CDR3 is made up of 13 amino acids. After removal of 5 bases from V and 4 bases from J, the junction contained 4 bases not matched to a gene.

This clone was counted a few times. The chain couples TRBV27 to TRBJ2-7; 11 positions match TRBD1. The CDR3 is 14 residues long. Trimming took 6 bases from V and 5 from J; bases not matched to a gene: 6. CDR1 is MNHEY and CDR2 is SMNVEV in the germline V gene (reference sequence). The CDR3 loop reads CASSGQGAWDEQYF. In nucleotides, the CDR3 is TGTGCCAGCAGCGGACAGGGGGCCTGGGACGAGCAGTACTTC.

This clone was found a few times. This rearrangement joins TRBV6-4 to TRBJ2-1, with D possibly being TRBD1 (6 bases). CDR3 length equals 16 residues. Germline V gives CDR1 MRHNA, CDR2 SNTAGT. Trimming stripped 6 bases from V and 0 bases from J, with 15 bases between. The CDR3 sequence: CASSGRQASSYNEQFF. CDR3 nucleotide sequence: TGTGCCAGCAGCGGCCGACAGGCTAGCTCCTACAATGAGCAGTTCTTC.

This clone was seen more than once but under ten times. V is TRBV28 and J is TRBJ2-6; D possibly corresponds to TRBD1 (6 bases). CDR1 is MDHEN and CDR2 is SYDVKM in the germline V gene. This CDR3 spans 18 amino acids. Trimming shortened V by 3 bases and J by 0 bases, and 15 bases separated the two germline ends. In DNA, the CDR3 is TGTGCCAGCAGTTTGATTAAACAGGGAATCTCTGGGGCCAACGTCCTGACTTTC. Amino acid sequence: CASSLIKQGISGANVLTF.

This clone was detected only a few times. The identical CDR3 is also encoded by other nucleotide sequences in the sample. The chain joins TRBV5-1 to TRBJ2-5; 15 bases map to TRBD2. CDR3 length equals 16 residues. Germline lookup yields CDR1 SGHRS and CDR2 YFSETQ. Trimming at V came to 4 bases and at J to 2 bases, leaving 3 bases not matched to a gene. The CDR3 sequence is CASSLGTSGGQETQYF. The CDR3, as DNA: TGCGCCAGCAGCCTGGGGACTAGCGGGGGGCAAGAGACCCAGTACTTC. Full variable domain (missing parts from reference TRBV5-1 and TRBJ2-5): KAGVTQTPRYLIKTRGQQVTLSCSPISGHRSVSWYQQTPGQGLQFLFEYFSETQRNKGNFPGRFSGRQFSNSRSEMNVSTLELGDSALYLCASSLGTSGGQETQYFGPGTRLLVL.

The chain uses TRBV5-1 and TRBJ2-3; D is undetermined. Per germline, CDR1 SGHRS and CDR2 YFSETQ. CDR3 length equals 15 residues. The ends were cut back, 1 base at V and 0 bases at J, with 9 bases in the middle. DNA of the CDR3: TGCGCCAGCAGCTTGTACAGAATAAGCACAGATACGCAGTATTTT. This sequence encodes CASSLYRISTDTQYF.

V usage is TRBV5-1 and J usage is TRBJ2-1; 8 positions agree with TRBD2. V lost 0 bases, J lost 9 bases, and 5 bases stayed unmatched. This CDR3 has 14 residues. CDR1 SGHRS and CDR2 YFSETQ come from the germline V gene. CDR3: CASSLEQRGSEQFF. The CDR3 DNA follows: TGCGCCAGCAGCTTGGAGCAGCGGGGGAGTGAGCAGTTCTTC.